This TCR beta chain was sequenced in a study of blood T cell repertoires in COVID-19. Overall study context: Samples came from the United States, Italy and Spain, spanning acute and convalescent COVID-19. PBMCs, B-cell-depleted T cells, or T cells were the source of the cDNA or gDNA that made up the material.

Original processing notes: It was from reference gene primer amplification that nucleated cell counts were estimated. Clones were sequenced by immunoSEQ multiplex PCR, and TCRdb holds only the in-frame ones, with some missing. Clonal size and the V and J genes are those of that table, whereas D and trimming came from the DNA. Of some 250,000 clones listed, around 89% are singletons. The clonotype originates from a woman aged 40 to 49 who had recovered from COVID-19. Sequenced material: peripheral blood.

The DNA of the CDR3 is TGTGCCAGTAGTATTGGACACCGGAGCTCCTACAATGAGCAGTTCTTC. It encodes CASSIGHRSSYNEQFF. This sequence joins TRBV19 and TRBJ2-1; tentatively, D is TRBD1 (5 bases). Trimming shortened V by 3 bases and J by 0 bases, and 12 bases separated the two germline ends. The CDR3 totals 16 residues. CDR1 and CDR2 (germline): LNHDA, SQIVND (reference sequence).